The clone carrying this T cell receptor beta chain was found many times. TCRdb passed the 5' RACE reads through MiXCR, listing each CDR3 protein once. There are over 300,000 distinct CDR3 sequences in the sample; around 6.8% occur only once, and 18% lies in the top ten. The data were obtained in a study of T cells after yellow fever vaccination. The sequence was obtained from a man aged 18 to 30 who received the YFV17D yellow fever vaccine. Here the sequenced sample was PBMCs, taken around 45 days after the first yellow fever vaccination.

As DNA, the CDR3 is TGTGCCAGCAGTTTACAAGGGTCAAACTATGGCTACACCTTC. Protein: CASSLQGSNYGYTF. This chain links TRBV27 with TRBJ1-2, with no clear D. CDR3 length: 14 residues. CDR1 and CDR2 from the germline V gene are MNHEY and SMNVEV (reference sequence). Trimming left V 2 bases short and J 2 bases short, with 9 bases between.